A few counts support the clone carrying this TCR beta chain. Looked up from germline, CDR1 is SNHLY and CDR2 is FYNNEI. The CDR3 spans 15 residues. Trimming at V came to 6 bases and at J to 6 bases, leaving 9 bases not matched to a gene. Profiled with immunoSEQ multiplex PCR; TCRdb holds only in-frame clones, not every one. The sample has approximately 51,000 clones; 65% to 80% are singletons. This record belongs to a study of T cell clones after liver transplantation. Study information: Post-transplant blood was tracked for graft-donor-reactive T cell clones identified in a pre-transplant mixed lymphocyte reaction. Apart from a few HCV-positive recipients, transplants were for non-autoimmune, non-viral reasons. Standard immunosuppression, with no induction, continued until 12-24 months after transplant. Patients counted as tolerant after at least one year off all immunosuppression, enzymes not exceeding twice normal.

The sample here was CD4+ T cells from blood, taken around 54 months after liver transplant. The genes are TRBV2 and TRBJ1-5; 9 positions agree with TRBD1. This clonotype was obtained from a human patient who received a liver transplant. The graft donor may have contributed some T cells. The CDR3 sequence is CASSPGTGKIQPQHF. CDR3 DNA sequence: TGTGCCAGCAGCCCGGGGACAGGGAAGATTCAGCCCCAGCATTTT.